Below are 9 T cell receptor beta chains sequenced from a single sample in a study of T cell responses to AZD1222 COVID-19 vaccine. TCRdb's table, derived via immunoSEQ multiplex PCR, lists solely in-frame clones and lacks some. The table lists 150,000 or so clones, 92% of them singletons. The source material was peripheral blood, sampled on day 0 of AZD1222 vaccination. The receptors were sampled from an adult in good health.

V gene TRBV3-1 (or the pseudogene TRBV3-2) combines with J gene TRBJ1-5; D ambiguous. Germline V gene sequence: CDR1 LGHDT, CDR2 YNNKEL (reference sequence). V lost 3 bases and J 2 bases, leaving 5 bases between the germline ends. The CDR3 spans 13 residues. The CDR3 spells CASSHGGNQPQHF. CDR3 nucleotides: TGTGCCAGCAGCCATGGTGGCAATCAGCCCCAGCATTTT.

This rearrangement joins TRBV5-4 to TRBJ2-7, with D maybe TRBD2 (6 bases). The CDR3 is 14 amino acids. Germline assignment: CDR1 SGHNT and CDR2 YYREEE (reference sequence). V was cut by 4 bases and J by 3 bases, with 14 bases left in between. CDR3: CASSLGGDVYEQYF. CDR3 bases: TGTGCCAGCAGCCTCGGAGGGGACGTCTACGAGCAGTACTTC.

This rearrangement joins TRBV14 to TRBJ1-1, with D hard to call. Germline CDR1 is SGHDN and CDR2 is FVKESK. CDR3 length: 13 residues. V dropped 5 bases and J dropped 4 bases, with 11 bases sitting between them. The CDR3, as DNA: TGTGCCAGCAGCTCGACGGGAGCCACTGAAGCTTTCTTT. Translated, it gives CASSSTGATEAFF. The complete variable domain, with remaining parts taken from reference TRBV14 and TRBJ1-1, reads EAGVTQFPSHSVIEKGQTVTLRCDPISGHDNLYWYRRVMGKEIKFLLHFVKESKQDESGMPNNRFLAERTGGTYSTLKVQPAELEDSGVYFCASSSTGATEAFFGQGTRLTVV.

CDR3 residues: CASSRGTGSSYEQYF. The CDR3 nucleotides read TGTGCCAGCAGTCGGGGGACGGGGAGCTCCTACGAGCAGTACTTC. The chain carries TRBV6-5 and TRBJ2-7, with D perhaps TRBD2 (6 bases). The CDR3 runs to 15 residues. Germline CDR1 reads MNHEY; CDR2 reads SVGAGI. Trimming pared 5 bases from V and 0 bases from J, leaving 14 bases between.

The genes are TRBV21-1 and TRBJ2-1. TRBV21-1 is recorded as a pseudogene. The CDR3 covers 15 residues. CDR3 DNA sequence: TGTGCCAGCAGCAAAAGATGCCAGGGGGAGGGTGAGCAGTTCTTC. This sequence encodes CASSKRCQGEGEQFF.

The rearrangement joins TRBV10-2 to TRBJ1-2, with TRBD1 as a possible D gene (5 bases). CDR3 length: 14 residues. Germline lookup yields CDR1 WSHSY and CDR2 SAAADI. Trimming removed 3 bases at V and 0 bases at J, with 8 bases between. DNA for the CDR3: TGCGCCAGCAGTGAAGGGGCCTCTAACTATGGCTACACCTTC. Translated: CASSEGASNYGYTF.

This CDR3 is CASKEGSGETQYF. The CDR3 DNA sequence: TGTGCCAGTAAAGAGGGGAGTGGGGAGACCCAGTACTTC. The chain joins TRBV19 to TRBJ2-5; D tentatively reads TRBD1 or TRBD2 (5 bases each). Germline CDR1 is LNHDA and CDR2 is SQIVND (reference sequence). V was clipped by 7 bases and J by 5 bases, with 14 bases between them. The CDR3 totals 13 residues.

In this sample, this clone turned up once. The chain is built from TRBV7-9 and TRBJ2-1, with unresolved D. The CDR3 length is 12 residues. Germline V gene data show CDR1 as SEHNR and CDR2 as FQNEAQ (reference sequence). V was cut by 3 bases and J by 9 bases, with 9 bases left in between. Here the CDR3 DNA reads TGTGCCAGCAGCTTCATGACGGGTGAGCAGTTCTTC. As protein: CASSFMTGEQFF. Supplemented by reference TRBV7-9 and TRBJ2-1, the full variable domain reads DTGVSQNPRHKITKRGQNVTFRCDPISEHNRLYWYRQTLGQGPEFLTYFQNEAQLEKSRLLSDRFSAERPKGSFSTLEIQRTEQGDSAMYLCASSFMTGEQFFGPGTRLTVL.

The J gene is TRBJ2-7, the V gene TRBV6-5; 9 bases map to TRBD1. The CDR3 has 14 amino acids. The germline V gene encodes CDR1 MNHEY and CDR2 SVGAGI. Trimming removed 4 bases from V and 4 bases from J; junction bases left unmatched: 5. CDR3 sequence: CASSSGQGTYEQYF. The CDR3 nucleotides read TGTGCCAGCAGTTCCGGACAGGGGACTTACGAGCAGTACTTC.